What follows are 27 T cell receptor beta chains derived from one specimen sequenced in a study of radiation and T cells in renal cell carcinoma. The method was immunoSEQ multiplex PCR; TCRdb's version includes in-frame clones alone and lacks a portion of them. The sample lists more than 95,000 clones, about four fifths occurring once. Time point indicated: baseline pretreatment blood. Specified treatment: 15 Gy SBRT to primary tumor, nephrectomy 4 weeks later. Sequencing used blood, obtained from a patient whose treatment included radiotherapy and nephrectomy. The receptors come from a woman aged 60-75 years with renal cell carcinoma.

There are a few counts of this clone. The rearrangement uses TRBV5-1 and TRBJ2-7; maybe TRBD1 (5 bases). Trimming stripped 0 bases from V and 4 bases from J, with 14 bases between. Germline CDR1 and CDR2: SGHRS and YFSETQ. The CDR3 loop spans 15 amino acids. CDR3 residues: CASSLGFRQGYEQYF. The CDR3 DNA is TGCGCCAGCAGCTTGGGATTTCGGCAGGGTTACGAGCAGTACTTC.

The chain recombines TRBV9 with TRBJ2-5; D is perhaps TRBD2 (6 bases). The J call may be incorrect, as the DNA end agrees better with TRBJ2-7. The CDR3 is 15 residues long. Germline loops: CDR1 SGDLS, CDR2 YYNGEE. CDR3 in amino acids: CASSVDSGNSYEQYF. The CDR3 region has the DNA TGTGCCAGCAGCGTAGATAGCGGCAACTCCTACGAGCAGTACTTC.

For the CDR3, the DNA is TGCGCCAGCAGCTCCGGGACACCTCAAGAGACCCAGTACTTC. This gives the protein CASSSGTPQETQYF. J is TRBJ2-5 and V is TRBV5-1; possibly TRBD1 for D (6 bases). The CDR3 covers 14 residues. V lost 3 bases and J 2 bases, leaving 11 bases between the germline ends. Per germline, CDR1 SGHRS and CDR2 YFSETQ.

V is TRBV5-1 and J is TRBJ1-6; no definite D call. The CDR3 is 14 amino acids. CDR1 SGHRS and CDR2 YFSETQ come from the germline V gene. Deletions cut 1 base from V and 10 bases from J, with 12 bases between. DNA of the CDR3: TGCGCCAGCAGCTTGTCAAGGGCCGGGTCACCCCTCCACTTT. Translating it yields CASSLSRAGSPLHF. Using reference TRBV5-1 and TRBJ1-6 for the parts outside the CDR3, the full variable domain is KAGVTQTPRYLIKTRGQQVTLSCSPISGHRSVSWYQQTPGQGLQFLFEYFSETQRNKGNFPGRFSGRQFSNSRSEMNVSTLELGDSALYLCASSLSRAGSPLHFGNGTRLTVT.

The chain couples TRBV28 to TRBJ2-6; D uncertain. V was pared by 6 bases and J by 0 bases, with 6 bases between. The CDR3 length is 14 residues. Germline assignment: CDR1 MDHEN and CDR2 SYDVKM. The CDR3 DNA is TGTGCCAGCAGCGTAAGCTCTGGGGCCAACGTCCTGACTTTC. Translating gives CASSVSSGANVLTF.

Of note for this clone: Relative to the germline gene, one junction end is altered; a read error may explain this. The chain joins TRBV5-1 to TRBJ2-3, with TRBD2 identical over 8 bases. Looked up from germline, CDR1 is SGHRS and CDR2 is YFSETQ. This CDR3 has 16 amino acids. As DNA, the CDR3 is TGCACCAGCAGCTTGGGGGCTAGCGGGAGCACAGATACGCAGTATTTT. Amino acid sequence: CTSSLGASGSTDTQYF.

This chain joins TRBV27 and TRBJ2-1; D may be TRBD1 or TRBD2 (6 bases each). V was clipped by 1 base and J by 9 bases, with 13 bases between them. This CDR3 spans 14 amino acids. CDR1 and CDR2 (germline): MNHEY, SMNVEV (reference sequence). The CDR3 loop reads CASSLYSGAAEQFF. CDR3 sequence (DNA): TGTGCCAGCAGTTTATATTCGGGGGCTGCTGAGCAGTTCTTC.

The J gene is TRBJ2-5, the V gene TRBV6-5; TRBD1 agrees at 9 bases. Near its end, the DNA agrees better with TRBJ2-7, so the J call may be wrong. The CDR3 consists of 15 residues. Germline V CDR1 and CDR2: MNHEY, SVGAGI. The CDR3 DNA reads TGTGCCAGCAGTTATCCCGGGACAGGGATTTACGAGCAGTACTTC. Its translation is CASSYPGTGIYEQYF.

The chain couples TRBV28 to TRBJ2-1; no definite D call. The CDR3 spans 12 residues. With 2 bases removed from V and 7 bases from J, the gap between germline ends came to 6 bases. Germline loops: CDR1 MDHEN, CDR2 SYDVKM. As DNA, the CDR3 is TGTGCCAGCAGTTTACGACGGAATGAGCAGTTCTTC. It codes for CASSLRRNEQFF.

J is TRBJ1-4 and V is TRBV28; weak D call: TRBD1 (5 bases). The CDR3 is 14 residues long. Germline V lookup: CDR1 MDHEN, CDR2 SYDVKM. V gave up 5 bases and J gave up 7 bases, with 14 bases separating them. In DNA form, the CDR3 reads TGTGCCAGCAGTCTCTTGAGGGGCGGTGAAAAACTGTTTTTT. This sequence encodes CASSLLRGGEKLFF. The complete variable domain, with remaining parts taken from reference TRBV28 and TRBJ1-4, reads DVKVTQSSRYLVKRTGEKVFLECVQDMDHENMFWYRQDPGLGLRLIYFSYDVKMKEKGDIPEGYSVSREKKERFSLILESASTNQTSMYLCASSLLRGGEKLFFGSGTQLSVL.

This chain connects TRBV9 to TRBJ2-1; TRBD1 agrees at 9 bases. The CDR3 consists of 17 residues. Per the germline V gene, CDR1 is SGDLS and CDR2 is YYNGEE. Unmatched junction bases numbered 11, after V lost 1 base and J lost 6 bases. In DNA form, the CDR3 reads TGTGCCAGCAGCGTAAACCCCAGGACAGGGGAAATCAATGAGCAGTTCTTC. Its translation: CASSVNPRTGEINEQFF.

CDR3 protein: CAWDTGTGGLSSYNEQFF. As DNA, the CDR3 is TGTGCCTGGGATACCGGGACAGGGGGCTTGAGCTCCTACAATGAGCAGTTCTTC. V is TRBV30 and J is TRBJ2-1; the match to TRBD1 covers 12 bases. V trimming: 5 bases; J trimming: 0 bases; junction bases outside the gene matches: 11. CDR1 is GTSNPN, CDR2 SVGIG, per germline (reference sequence). The CDR3 runs 18 residues.

V and J are TRBV18 and TRBJ1-2; unclear D gene. Germline lookup yields CDR1 KGHSH and CDR2 LQKENI. With 3 bases removed from V and 5 bases from J, the gap between germline ends came to 13 bases. The CDR3 length is 14 residues. The CDR3 DNA reads as TGTGCCAGCTCACCCCCGGGCCTTTTTTATGGCTACACCTTC. This sequence encodes CASSPPGLFYGYTF.

V gene TRBV21-1 combines with J gene TRBJ1-4. TRBV21-1 is a pseudogene locus. The CDR3 sequence is 16 residues long. The CDR3 sequence is CASSPLSGTGDEKLFF. CDR3 DNA sequence: TGTGCCAGCAGTCCCCTTAGCGGGACAGGCGATGAAAAACTGTTTTTT.

In this sample, this clone turned up a few times. The genes are TRBV5-3 and TRBJ1-1; D might be TRBD1 (5 bases). TRBV5-3 is placed among ORFs of uncertain function. This CDR3 comprises 15 residues. Trimming left V 0 bases short and J 3 bases short, with 12 bases between. CDR3 sequence: CARSLVGRDDTEAFF. As DNA, the CDR3 is TGTGCCAGAAGCTTGGTGGGCAGGGACGACACTGAAGCTTTCTTT.

The chain is built from TRBV18 and TRBJ1-1; TRBD1 agrees at 7 bases. This CDR3 is built from 14 residues. The ends lost 6 bases at V and 5 bases at J; junction bases unmatched: 9. The germline V gene encodes CDR1 KGHSH and CDR2 LQKENI. The CDR3 loop reads CASSPAGGDTEAFF. In DNA form, the CDR3 reads TGTGCCAGCTCTCCCGCAGGGGGGGATACTGAAGCTTTCTTT.

The gene calls are TRBV18 and TRBJ2-7; 9 bases line up with TRBD1. Germline trimming cut 0 bases from V and 3 bases from J; bases unmatched to any gene: 3. CDR1 is KGHSH, CDR2 LQKENI, per germline. The CDR3 consists of 15 residues. The CDR3 nucleotides read TGTGCCAGCTCACCACCCAGGGGACAGGGCTACGAGCAGTACTTC. Translated: CASSPPRGQGYEQYF.

The chain couples TRBV30 to TRBJ2-3, with D perhaps matching TRBD2 (6 bases). This CDR3 is 13 amino acids long. Germline V CDR1 and CDR2: GTSNPN, SVGIG (reference sequence). The V end was cut by 7 bases, the J end by 2 bases, with 13 bases between. CDR3 nucleotides: TGTGCCTTGGGCGGGGACCCCACAGATACGCAGTATTTT. This gives the protein CALGGDPTDTQYF.

This clone was seen more than once but under ten times. The chain joins TRBV27 to TRBJ2-7; D tentatively fits TRBD1 or TRBD2 (6 bases each). The V gene's germline CDR1 is MNHEY and CDR2 SMNVEV (reference sequence). This CDR3 has 14 residues. V dropped 3 bases and J dropped 4 bases, with 13 bases sitting between them. CDR3 sequence (DNA): TGTGCCAGCAGTTTCACAAGGGGGGCTTACGAGCAGTACTTC. Protein sequence: CASSFTRGAYEQYF.

The chain joins TRBV7-6 to TRBJ2-5; 7 bases align to TRBD1. The J segment lost 2 bases and the V segment lost 4 bases, leaving 10 bases of the junction unmatched. CDR3 length: 16 amino acids. Germline V lookup: CDR1 SGHVS, CDR2 FNYEAQ. CDR3 sequence reads: CASSSTPGQRQETQYF. The DNA of the CDR3 is TGTGCCAGCAGCTCTACTCCGGGACAGCGTCAAGAGACCCAGTACTTC.

The gene calls are TRBV27 and TRBJ2-1; possibly TRBD1 for D (6 bases). Germline CDR1 is MNHEY and CDR2 is SMNVEV (reference sequence). The CDR3 contains 15 residues. V was trimmed by 7 bases and J by 4 bases, leaving 17 bases between them. CDR3 DNA sequence: TGTGCCAGCACCTTACGGACCACAGGGTACAATGAGCAGTTCTTC. Its protein is CASTLRTTGYNEQFF.

The chain carries TRBV7-2 and TRBJ1-2; D unresolved. Germline V CDR1 and CDR2: SGHTA, FQGNSA. CDR3 length: 12 residues. The V gene lost 8 bases and the J gene lost 3 bases, with 10 bases spanning the gap. This CDR3 reads CASQGQDYGYTF. The CDR3 DNA reads as TGTGCCAGCCAAGGGCAGGACTATGGCTACACCTTC.

The CDR3 loop is CASSYGLTGANTGELFF. The CDR3 coding sequence is TGCGCCAGCAGCTACGGACTTACGGGGGCGAACACCGGGGAGCTGTTTTTT. The chain is built from TRBV5-1 and TRBJ2-2; D may be TRBD2 (6 bases). Germline loops: CDR1 SGHRS, CDR2 YFSETQ. The CDR3 is 17 amino acids. V dropped 3 bases and J dropped 0 bases, with 15 bases sitting between them.

The chain recombines TRBV11-3 with TRBJ2-7; 7 nucleotides line up with TRBD2. This CDR3 comprises 13 residues. J was trimmed by 6 bases and V by 3 bases; bases with no gene match: 5. CDR1 and CDR2 from the germline V gene are SGHNT and YENEEA. The chain's CDR3 is CASSLVSGGEQYF. The CDR3 coding sequence is TGTGCCAGCAGCTTGGTGTCGGGGGGCGAGCAGTACTTC.

This chain joins TRBV4-1 and TRBJ2-2; the match to TRBD1 covers 11 bases. With V trimmed by 3 bases and J by 5 bases, 14 bases remained unmatched. The CDR3 totals 19 residues. CDR1 and CDR2 from the germline V gene are MGHRA and YSYEKL. CDR3 DNA sequence: TGCGCCAGCAGCCAGCCGGGACAGGGGGTGAGGTTGAAGACCGGGGAGCTGTTTTTT. It yields the protein CASSQPGQGVRLKTGELFF.

J is TRBJ2-3 and V is TRBV5-1; D perhaps matches TRBD1 (6 bases). The V and J ends lost 4 bases and 3 bases respectively, with 15 bases between them. CDR1 and CDR2 from the germline V gene are SGHRS and YFSETQ. This CDR3 region has 15 residues. CDR3 sequence (DNA): TGCGCCAGCAGCCCCTCGACGCAGGGGACAGATACGCAGTATTTT. The encoded protein is CASSPSTQGTDTQYF. The variable domain in full, completed from reference TRBV5-1 and TRBJ2-3, reads KAGVTQTPRYLIKTRGQQVTLSCSPISGHRSVSWYQQTPGQGLQFLFEYFSETQRNKGNFPGRFSGRQFSNSRSEMNVSTLELGDSALYLCASSPSTQGTDTQYFGPGTRLTVL.

The chain combines TRBV5-1 with TRBJ2-7; 9 nucleotides line up with TRBD2. The germline V gene encodes CDR1 SGHRS and CDR2 YFSETQ. This CDR3 spans 14 amino acids. Trimming at V came to 3 bases and at J to 7 bases, leaving 8 bases not matched to a gene. Here the CDR3 reads CASSYAYSGGEQYF. In DNA, the CDR3 is TGCGCCAGCAGCTACGCCTATAGCGGGGGAGAGCAGTACTTC.